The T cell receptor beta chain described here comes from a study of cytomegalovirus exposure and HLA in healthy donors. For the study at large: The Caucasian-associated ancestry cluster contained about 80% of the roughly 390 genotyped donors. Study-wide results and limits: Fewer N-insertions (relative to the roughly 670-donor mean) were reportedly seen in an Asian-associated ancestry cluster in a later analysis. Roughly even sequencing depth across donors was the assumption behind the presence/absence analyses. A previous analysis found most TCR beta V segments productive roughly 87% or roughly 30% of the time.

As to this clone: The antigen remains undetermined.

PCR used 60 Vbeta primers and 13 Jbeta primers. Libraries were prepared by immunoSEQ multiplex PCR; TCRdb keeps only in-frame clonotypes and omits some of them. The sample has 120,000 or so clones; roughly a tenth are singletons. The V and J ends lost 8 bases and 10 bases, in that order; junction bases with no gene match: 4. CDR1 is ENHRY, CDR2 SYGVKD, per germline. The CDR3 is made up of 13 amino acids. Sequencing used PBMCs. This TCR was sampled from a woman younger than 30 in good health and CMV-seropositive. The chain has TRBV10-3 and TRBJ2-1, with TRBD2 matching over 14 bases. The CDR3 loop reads CAIRLAGGKEQFF. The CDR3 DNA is TGTGCCATCCGACTAGCGGGAGGGAAGGAGCAGTTCTTC.